These 27 T cell receptor beta chains originate from one sample sequenced in a study of PD-1 and CTLA-4 blockade in melanoma. Profiled with immunoSEQ multiplex PCR; TCRdb holds only in-frame clones, not every one. Here the sample spans 25,000 to 30,000 clones, 85% to 90% being singletons. The sequencing used CD8+ T cells from peripheral blood, collected before anti-PD-1 treatment. The receptors shown here come from a human donor with melanoma.

The CDR3 protein is CASSPPTGKTQYF. CDR3 in DNA: TGTGCCAGCAGCCCTCCTACAGGGAAGACCCAGTACTTC. The J gene is TRBJ2-5, the V gene TRBV14; D may be TRBD1 (6 bases). Germline V gene lookup returns CDR1 SGHDN and CDR2 FVKESK. V was pared by 4 bases and J by 6 bases, with 12 bases between. This CDR3 is built from 13 residues.

The chain recombines TRBV6-6 with TRBJ1-4; TRBD1 agrees at 10 bases. Germline trimming cut 5 bases from V and 7 bases from J; bases unmatched to any gene: 4. The CDR3 is 14 residues long. Looked up from germline, CDR1 is MNHNY and CDR2 is SVGAGI (reference sequence). The CDR3 loop is CASSTTGGSEKLFF. The CDR3 DNA follows: TGTGCCAGCAGTACGACAGGGGGCAGTGAAAAACTGTTTTTT.

This chain joins TRBV27 and TRBJ1-2; D is uncertain. V was shortened by 8 bases and J by 0 bases, with 22 bases between the two germline ends. The CDR3 extends over 17 amino acids. Per germline, CDR1 MNHEY and CDR2 SMNVEV (reference sequence). The DNA of the CDR3 is TGTGCCAGCGGAAAGGTGGAGGGCGCACTTCCTAACTATGGCTACACCTTC. As protein: CASGKVEGALPNYGYTF.

The CDR3 nucleotides read TGTGCCAGCCAAGGGGGGAGAGCAAATGAGCAGTTCTTC. Translation: CASQGGRANEQFF. The V call is TRBV27, the J call TRBJ2-1; D may be TRBD1 or TRBD2 (6 bases each). The CDR3 has 13 residues. V lost 8 bases to trimming and J lost 7 bases, with 15 bases between them. Germline assignment: CDR1 MNHEY and CDR2 SMNVEV (reference sequence).

The J gene is TRBJ2-3, the V gene TRBV6-5; 9 bases map to TRBD2. This CDR3 has 16 amino acids. Germline trimming cut 2 bases from V and 5 bases from J; bases unmatched to any gene: 8. The germline V gene encodes CDR1 MNHEY and CDR2 SVGAGI. The CDR3 loop reads CASSYQPAGGVDTQYF. In DNA, the CDR3 is TGTGCCAGCAGTTACCAGCCAGCGGGGGGTGTAGATACGCAGTATTTT.

The chain uses TRBV4-1 and TRBJ1-2; D is uncertain. This CDR3 has 14 amino acids. The V gene's germline CDR1 is MGHRA and CDR2 YSYEKL. Trimming stripped 4 bases from V and 3 bases from J, with 12 bases between. The chain's CDR3 is CASSPPQDDYGYTF. The CDR3 DNA is TGCGCCAGCAGCCCTCCCCAGGACGACTATGGCTACACCTTC.

The chain carries TRBV3-1 (or the pseudogene TRBV3-2) and TRBJ2-3; 9 bases fit TRBD2. CDR3 length: 16 residues. V lost 1 base and J lost 3; bases outside the gene matches: 5. Germline-derived CDR1 and CDR2 are LGHDT and YNNKEL (reference sequence). CDR3 sequence: CASSQASGVGTDTQYF. CDR3 DNA sequence: TGTGCCAGCAGCCAAGCTAGCGGGGTGGGAACAGATACGCAGTATTTT.

This chain connects TRBV25-1 to TRBJ1-2, with D hard to call. This CDR3 region has 16 residues. Between the trimmed V and J ends, which lost 1 base and 4 bases, there was a span of 16 bases. Germline CDR1 is MGHDK and CDR2 is SYGVNS. In DNA, the CDR3 is TGTGCCAGCAGTGAATCCCGAAAAGCCTCGGGCTATGGCTACACCTTC. Translation: CASSESRKASGYGYTF.

The chain carries TRBV19 and TRBJ2-5; D gene uncertain. Germline V lookup: CDR1 LNHDA, CDR2 SQIVND (reference sequence). V dropped 5 bases and J dropped 0 bases, with 13 bases sitting between them. The CDR3 is made up of 15 amino acids. CDR3 in amino acids: CASSPIRQDQETQYF. The CDR3 bases are TGTGCCAGTAGTCCGATACGCCAGGACCAAGAGACCCAGTACTTC.

The chain uses TRBV21-1 and TRBJ1-5; TRBD1 is taken as the D call from the table, unchecked against the DNA. TRBV21-1 is a listed pseudogene. This CDR3 region has 16 residues. DNA for the CDR3: TGTGCCAGCAGCGGCCTGTACAGGGGCCATAATCAGCCCCAGCATTTT. Translation: CASSGLYRGHNQPQHF.

There are a few counts of this clone. The V and J genes are TRBV30 and TRBJ2-7, with D uncertain. V was shortened by 3 bases and J by 0 bases, with 9 bases between the two germline ends. This CDR3 is built from 13 residues. CDR1 and CDR2 (germline): GTSNPN, SVGIG (reference sequence). As DNA, the CDR3 is TGTGCCTGGAGCGGCGGTAGCTCCTACGAGCAGTACTTC. It encodes CAWSGGSSYEQYF.

The chain combines TRBV11-2 with TRBJ2-7; 7 bases align to TRBD1. Germline V gene data show CDR1 as SGHAT and CDR2 as FQNNGV. This CDR3 is 12 amino acids long. The V segment lost 6 bases and the J segment 5 bases; nucleotides outside the gene matches: 4. The CDR3 spells CASRGTEHEQYF. For the CDR3, the DNA is TGTGCCAGCAGGGGGACAGAGCACGAGCAGTACTTC. The whole variable domain, filled in from reference TRBV11-2 and TRBJ2-7, reads EAGVAQSPRYKIIEKRQSVAFWCNPISGHATLYWYQQILGQGPKLLIQFQNNGVVDDSQLPKDRFSAERLKGVDSTLKIQPAKLEDSAVYLCASRGTEHEQYFGPGTRLTVT.

This rearrangement joins TRBV10-3 to TRBJ2-1; a weak D match, TRBD1 (5 bases). The V and J ends lost 5 bases and 6 bases respectively, with 14 bases between them. The germline V gene encodes CDR1 ENHRY and CDR2 SYGVKD. The CDR3 spans 14 residues. CDR3 region: CAISQGAAGNEQFF. For the CDR3, the DNA is TGTGCCATCAGTCAGGGCGCCGCTGGCAATGAGCAGTTCTTC.

V and J are TRBV16 and TRBJ1-4; TRBD1 is a possible D gene (5 bases). This CDR3 has 17 amino acids. Trimming took off 2 bases at V and 4 bases at J, with 17 bases between the two ends. Germline CDR1 reads KGHSY; CDR2 reads FQNENV. The DNA for the CDR3 is TGTGCCAGCAGCCAAGATAAGGGGATCGCTGGTAATGAAAAACTGTTTTTT. This encodes CASSQDKGIAGNEKLFF.

The chain couples TRBV27 to TRBJ2-7; 9 nucleotides agree with TRBD2. The CDR3 loop spans 16 amino acids. After removal of 3 bases from V and 4 bases from J, the junction contained 10 bases not matched to a gene. Germline CDR1 reads MNHEY; CDR2 reads SMNVEV (reference sequence). Here the CDR3 DNA reads TGTGCCAGCAGTTTGTATCCTAGCGGGAATGGTTACGAGCAGTACTTC. This codes for CASSLYPSGNGYEQYF.

V is TRBV18 and J is TRBJ2-1, with D tentatively TRBD2 (5 bases). V was clipped by 3 bases and J by 8 bases, with 14 bases between them. Per germline, CDR1 KGHSH and CDR2 LQKENI. The CDR3 runs 14 residues. The CDR3 sequence: CASSPYRGMDEQFF. CDR3 bases: TGTGCCAGCTCACCCTATAGAGGGATGGATGAGCAGTTCTTC.

The rearrangement uses TRBV7-9 and TRBJ2-3, with D hard to call. Trimming took 2 bases from V and 3 from J, leaving 12 bases between them. The CDR3 is 15 residues long. CDR1 and CDR2 from the germline V gene are SEHNR and FQNEAQ (reference sequence). The CDR3 region has the DNA TGTGCCAGCAGCTTAAATAGTCTTGGGACAGATACGCAGTATTTT. Amino acids: CASSLNSLGTDTQYF.

The chain carries TRBV19 and TRBJ2-1; 12 bases match TRBD1. J lost 9 bases, V lost 6 bases, and 6 bases had no gene match. CDR1 is LNHDA and CDR2 is SQIVND in the germline V gene (reference sequence). CDR3 length: 14 amino acids. The chain's CDR3 is CASRPGQGAGEQFF. The CDR3 nucleotides are TGTGCCAGTAGGCCGGGACAGGGGGCAGGTGAGCAGTTCTTC.

The rearrangement joins TRBV7-9 to TRBJ2-1, with 8 bases aligning to TRBD1. The CDR3 length is 12 residues. Germline values: CDR1 SEHNR, CDR2 FQNEAQ (reference sequence). J gave up 9 bases and V 4 bases, and 2 bases lay outside the gene matches. This CDR3 reads CASSSTGGEQFF. The CDR3 DNA reads TGTGCCAGCAGCTCAACAGGGGGTGAGCAGTTCTTC.

This clone appeared once. V and J are TRBV4-1 and TRBJ2-7; D is unclear. CDR3 size: 14 residues. Germline V gene data show CDR1 as MGHRA and CDR2 as YSYEKL. V shed 0 bases and J shed 3 bases, with 9 bases lying between them. DNA for the CDR3: TGCGCCAGCAGCCAAGATTCGAGAGGCTACGAGCAGTACTTC. It is translated as CASSQDSRGYEQYF.

The chain employs TRBV2 and TRBJ2-1, with 8 bases matching TRBD1. CDR1 is SNHLY, CDR2 FYNNEI, per germline. The CDR3 sequence is 13 residues long. The junction had 3 bases not matched to a gene; V was cut back by 5 bases and J by 6 bases. The CDR3 region has the DNA TGTGCCAGCAGTCAGGGGGCGGTCAATGAGCAGTTCTTC. Protein sequence: CASSQGAVNEQFF.

The rearrangement joins TRBV9 to TRBJ2-4; 8 bases fit TRBD2. Germline-derived CDR1 and CDR2 are SGDLS and YYNGEE. The CDR3 is 16 residues long. J gave up 1 base and V 3 bases, and 6 bases lay outside the gene matches. The CDR3 region has the DNA TGTGCCAGCAGCGATCAAGCGGGGGAGGCCAAAAACATTCAGTACTTC. This translates into CASSDQAGEAKNIQYF.

The rearrangement uses TRBV9 and TRBJ2-7; the match to TRBD2 covers 8 bases. CDR1 is SGDLS and CDR2 is YYNGEE in the germline V gene. V trimming: 0 bases; J trimming: 2 bases; junction bases outside the gene matches: 4. CDR3 length: 15 residues. CDR3 region: CASSVGAGGTYEQYF. The CDR3 DNA reads TGTGCCAGCAGCGTAGGGGCGGGAGGCACCTACGAGCAGTACTTC. The whole variable domain, remainder taken from reference TRBV9 and TRBJ2-7, is DSGVTQTPKHLITATGQRVTLRCSPRSGDLSVYWYQQSLDQGLQFLIQYYNGEERAKGNILERFSAQQFPDLHSELNLSSLELGDSALYFCASSVGAGGTYEQYFGPGTRLTVT.

This chain links TRBV24-1 with TRBJ2-2; D could derive from TRBD1 or TRBD2 (6 bases each). The CDR3 totals 16 residues. Deletions cut 1 base from V and 3 bases from J, with 11 bases between. In germline, CDR1 is KGHDR, CDR2 SFDVKD. The CDR3: CATSDLTGTYTGELFF. The CDR3 nucleotides read TGTGCCACCAGTGATTTAACAGGGACTTACACCGGGGAGCTGTTTTTT.

V gene TRBV28 combines with J gene TRBJ2-1, with 11 bases identical to TRBD2. V lost 4 bases to trimming and J lost 3 bases; unmatched junction nucleotides: 8. This CDR3 is built from 17 residues. Germline V CDR1 and CDR2: MDHEN, SYDVKM. The CDR3 here is CASSSSISGRVYNEQFF. DNA of the CDR3: TGTGCCAGCAGTTCTTCTATTAGCGGGAGGGTCTACAATGAGCAGTTCTTC.

V usage is TRBV6-5 and J usage is TRBJ2-7; 9 positions agree with TRBD2. Germline values: CDR1 MNHEY, CDR2 SVGAGI. CDR3 length equals 14 residues. The J segment lost 3 bases and the V segment lost 5 bases, leaving 5 bases of the junction unmatched. This chain's CDR3 is CASSPGLARYEQYF. The CDR3 nucleotides are TGTGCCAGCAGTCCGGGACTAGCTCGCTACGAGCAGTACTTC.

CDR3 residues: CASSLQDREDTQYF. CDR3 DNA sequence: TGTGCCAGCAGCTTACAGGACAGGGAAGATACGCAGTATTTT. This chain uses TRBV5-4 with TRBJ2-3, with 8 nucleotides matching TRBD1. The CDR3 is 14 amino acids. From germline, CDR1 is SGHNT and CDR2 YYREEE (reference sequence). The V gene end was trimmed by 2 bases and the J gene end by 5 bases; junction bases not matched to a gene: 4.